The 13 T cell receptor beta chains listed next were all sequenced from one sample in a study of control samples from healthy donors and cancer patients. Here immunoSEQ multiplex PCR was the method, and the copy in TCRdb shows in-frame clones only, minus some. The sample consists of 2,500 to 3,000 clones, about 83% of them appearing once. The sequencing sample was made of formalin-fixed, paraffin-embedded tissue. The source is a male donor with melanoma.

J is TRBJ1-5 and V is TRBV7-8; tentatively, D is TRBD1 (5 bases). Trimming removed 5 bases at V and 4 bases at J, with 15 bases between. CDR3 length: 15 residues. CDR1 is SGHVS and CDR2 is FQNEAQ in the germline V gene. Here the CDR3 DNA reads TGTGCCAGCAGCCCCATTAATTGGGGGAATCAGCCCCAGCATTTT. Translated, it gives CASSPINWGNQPQHF. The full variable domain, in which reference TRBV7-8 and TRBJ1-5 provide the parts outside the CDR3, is GAGVSQSPRYKVAKRGQDVALRCDPISGHVSLFWYQQALGQGPEFLTYFQNEAQLDKSGLPSDRFFAERPEGSVSTLKIQRTQQEDSAVYLCASSPINWGNQPQHFGDGTRLSIL.

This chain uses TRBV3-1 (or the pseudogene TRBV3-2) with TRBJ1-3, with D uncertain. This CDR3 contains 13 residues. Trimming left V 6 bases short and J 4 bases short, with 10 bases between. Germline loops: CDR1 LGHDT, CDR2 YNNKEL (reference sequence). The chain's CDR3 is CASREGQGNTIYF. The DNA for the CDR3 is TGTGCCAGCAGGGAAGGGCAAGGAAACACCATATATTTT.

CDR3 sequence reads: CASSFHGLGSEQYF. The CDR3 DNA sequence: TGTGCCAGCAGTTTTCATGGTTTAGGGAGTGAGCAGTACTTC. The genes are TRBV28 and TRBJ2-7; D possibly corresponds to TRBD2 (5 bases). The CDR3 is 14 amino acids. The ends were cut back, 3 bases at V and 7 bases at J, with 16 bases in the middle. Germline CDR1 and CDR2: MDHEN and SYDVKM.

CDR3 DNA sequence: TGTGCCAGTAGTATAATCGACCTTAGGGGCGGAACCGATTCCTACGAGCAGTACTTC. Translating it yields CASSIIDLRGGTDSYEQYF. The V gene is TRBV19, the J gene TRBJ2-7, with D possibly being TRBD1 (5 bases). Germline V gene data show CDR1 as LNHDA and CDR2 as SQIVND (reference sequence). V was pared by 2 bases and J by 1 base, with 24 bases between. The CDR3 totals 19 residues. The variable domain in full, completed from reference TRBV19 and TRBJ2-7, reads DGGITQSPKYLFRKEGQNVTLSCEQNLNHDAMYWYRQDPGQGLRLIYYSQIVNDFQKGDIAEGYSVSREKKESFPLTVTSAQKNPTAFYLCASSIIDLRGGTDSYEQYFGPGTRLTVT.

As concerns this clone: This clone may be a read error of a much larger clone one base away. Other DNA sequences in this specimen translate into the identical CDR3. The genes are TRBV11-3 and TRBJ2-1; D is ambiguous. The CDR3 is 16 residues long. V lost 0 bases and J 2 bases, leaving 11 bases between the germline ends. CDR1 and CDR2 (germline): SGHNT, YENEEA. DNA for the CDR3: TGTGCCAGCAGCTTAGATTTAGGTCTTGCCTACAATGAGCAGTTCTTC. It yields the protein CASSLDLGLAYNEQFF.

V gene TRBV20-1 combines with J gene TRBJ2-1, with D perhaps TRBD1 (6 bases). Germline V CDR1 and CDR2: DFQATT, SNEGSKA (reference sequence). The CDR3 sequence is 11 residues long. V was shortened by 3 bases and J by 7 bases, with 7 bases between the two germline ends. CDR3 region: CSASDRNEQFF. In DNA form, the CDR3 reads TGCAGTGCTAGCGACAGGAATGAGCAGTTCTTC.

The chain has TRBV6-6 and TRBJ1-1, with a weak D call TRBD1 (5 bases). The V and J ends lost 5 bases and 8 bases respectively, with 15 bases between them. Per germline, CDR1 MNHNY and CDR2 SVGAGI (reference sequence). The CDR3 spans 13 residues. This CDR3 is CASSDSGFGEAFF. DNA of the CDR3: TGTGCCAGCAGTGACAGTGGATTTGGGGAAGCTTTCTTT.

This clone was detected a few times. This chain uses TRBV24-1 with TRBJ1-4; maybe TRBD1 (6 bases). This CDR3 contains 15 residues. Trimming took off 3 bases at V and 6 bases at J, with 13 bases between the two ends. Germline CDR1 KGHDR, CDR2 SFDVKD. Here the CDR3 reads CATSDPQGEDEKLFF. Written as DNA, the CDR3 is TGTGCCACCAGTGATCCACAGGGTGAGGATGAAAAACTGTTTTTT.

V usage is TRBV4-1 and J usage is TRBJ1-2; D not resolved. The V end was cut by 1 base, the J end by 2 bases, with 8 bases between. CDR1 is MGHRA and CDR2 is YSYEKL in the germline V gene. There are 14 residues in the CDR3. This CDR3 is CASSQGTANYGYTF. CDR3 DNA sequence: TGCGCCAGCAGCCAAGGCACTGCGAACTATGGCTACACCTTC.

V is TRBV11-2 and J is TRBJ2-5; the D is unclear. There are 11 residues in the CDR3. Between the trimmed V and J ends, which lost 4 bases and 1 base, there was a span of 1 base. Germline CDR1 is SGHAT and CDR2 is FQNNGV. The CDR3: CASSSQETQYF. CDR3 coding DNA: TGTGCCAGCAGCTCCCAAGAGACCCAGTACTTC.

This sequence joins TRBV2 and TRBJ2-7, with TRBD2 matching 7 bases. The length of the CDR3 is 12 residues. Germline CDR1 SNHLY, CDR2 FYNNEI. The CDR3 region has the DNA TGTTGTTGGGGGGAGGGCCTTGACGAGCAGTACTTC. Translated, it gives CCWGEGLDEQYF.

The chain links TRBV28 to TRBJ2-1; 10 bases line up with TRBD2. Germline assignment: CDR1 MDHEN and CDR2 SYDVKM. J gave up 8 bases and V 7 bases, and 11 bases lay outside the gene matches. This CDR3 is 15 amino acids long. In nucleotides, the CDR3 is TGTGCCAGCATAGGTCAGCGGGAGGGGACCTATGAGCAGTTCTTC. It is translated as CASIGQREGTYEQFF.

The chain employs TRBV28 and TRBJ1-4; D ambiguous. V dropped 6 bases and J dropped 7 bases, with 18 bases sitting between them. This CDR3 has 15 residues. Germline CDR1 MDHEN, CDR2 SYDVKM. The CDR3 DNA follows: TGTGCCAGCAGCCCCTCACTCCTGGGCGGTGAAAAACTGTTTTTT. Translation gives CASSPSLLGGEKLFF. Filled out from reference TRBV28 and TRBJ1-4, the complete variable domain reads DVKVTQSSRYLVKRTGEKVFLECVQDMDHENMFWYRQDPGLGLRLIYFSYDVKMKEKGDIPEGYSVSREKKERFSLILESASTNQTSMYLCASSPSLLGGEKLFFGSGTQLSVL.